These T cell receptor beta chains were read from a single sample in a study of radiotherapy plus CTLA-4 blockade in lung cancer. Here immunoSEQ multiplex PCR was the method, and the copy in TCRdb shows in-frame clones only, minus some. The repertoire holds roughly 48,000 clones, with approximately 85% as singletons. The source material was peripheral blood, sampled from a patient treated with radiotherapy plus ipilimumab. These receptors originate from a human donor with non-small cell lung cancer who had stable disease on radiotherapy plus ipilimumab. The CDR3 runs from the conserved cysteine through the conserved F or W. D genes are given only for firm matches. Size tells how often a clone was seen (once, few, many) or the class of an expanded clone, and some rows leave it out.

TRBJ1-1,TRBV19,NA,TRBD1,CASEPGQGYTEAFF,TGTGCCAGTGAGCCGGGACAGGGGTACACTGAAGCTTTCTTT
TRBJ2-5,TRBV28,once,TRBD2,CASSSTSGWEETQYF,TGTGCCAGCAGCTCTACTAGCGGATGGGAAGAGACCCAGTACTTC
TRBJ1-1,TRBV10-3,NA,TRBD1,CAITKTDREGTEAFF,TGTGCCATCACTAAAACGGACAGGGAGGGCACTGAAGCTTTCTTT
TRBJ2-1,TRBV7-9,NA,NA,CASSSPPWQNNEQFF,TGTGCCAGCAGCTCTCCCCCGTGGCAGAATAATGAGCAGTTCTTC
TRBJ2-7,TRBV7-2,NA,TRBD2,CASSELAGGFYEQYF,TGTGCCAGCAGCGAACTAGCGGGGGGGTTCTACGAGCAGTACTTC
TRBJ1-2,TRBV19,NA,NA,CASSMDSTNYGYTF,TGTGCCAGTAGTATGGACAGCACTAACTATGGCTACACCTTC
TRBJ1-1,TRBV19,once,NA,CASGRGGSRNTEAFF,TGTGCCAGTGGTCGTGGAGGTTCGCGGAACACTGAAGCTTTCTTT
TRBJ1-2,TRBV15,NA,NA,CATSSEWTESHYGYTF,TGTGCCACCAGCAGTGAGTGGACAGAAAGTCACTATGGCTACACCTTC
TRBJ1-2,TRBV18,NA,NA,CASSLVTYGYTF,TGTGCCAGCTCACTCGTGACTTATGGCTACACCTTC
TRBJ2-7,TRBV30,NA,TRBD1,CAWSRGTGGSYEQYF,TGTGCCTGGAGCAGGGGGACAGGGGGCTCCTACGAGCAGTACTTC
TRBJ2-3,TRBV21-1,NA,NA,CASSLNPTSGNTDTQYF,TGTGCCAGCAGCTTAAATCCGACTAGCGGGAACACAGATACGCAGTATTTT
TRBJ2-6,TRBV2,once,NA,CASAAPGANVLTF,TGTGCCAGCGCGGCCCCCGGGGCCAACGTCCTGACTTTC
TRBJ2-7,TRBV7-2,NA,NA,CASTPVLGPYEQYF,TGTGCCAGCACCCCGGTGCTCGGTCCATACGAGCAGTACTTC
TRBJ2-1,TRBV2,NA,TRBD2,CASIKREGLSYNEQFF,TGTGCCAGCATAAAGCGGGAGGGCCTATCTTACAATGAGCAGTTCTTC
TRBJ2-3,TRBV6-5,NA,TRBD1,CASSDRGTDTQYF,TGTGCCAGCAGTGACAGGGGGACAGATACGCAGTATTTT
TRBJ2-5,TRBV9,NA,TRBD1,CASSATTGWLGTQYF,TGTGCCAGCAGCGCTACGACAGGGTGGTTGGGGACCCAGTACTTC
TRBJ1-2,TRBV5-4,NA,TRBD1,CASSLGGVDRGYGYTF,TGTGCCAGCAGCTTGGGTGGCGTGGACAGGGGTTATGGCTACACCTTC
TRBJ1-5,TRBV19,NA,NA,CASTRQPVMNQPQHF,TGTGCCAGTACCAGACAGCCGGTGATGAATCAGCCCCAGCATTTT
TRBJ1-2,TRBV15,once,NA,CATSRDQGRGYGYTF,TGTGCCACCAGCAGAGACCAGGGGAGAGGTTACGGCTACACCTTC
TRBJ2-1,TRBV7-3,NA,NA,CASSLAVDNEQFF,TGTGCCAGCAGCTTAGCGGTAGACAATGAGCAGTTCTTC
TRBJ2-7,TRBV7-2,NA,NA,CASSLVGGVSYEQYF,TGTGCCAGCAGCTTAGTAGGCGGCGTCTCCTACGAGCAGTACTTC
TRBJ1-1,TRBV19,NA,NA,CASSIWRGASNTEAFF,TGTGCCAGTAGTATCTGGCGGGGGGCCAGCAACACTGAAGCTTTCTTT
TRBJ1-5,TRBV6-1,NA,NA,CASSARDNQPQHF,TGTGCCAGCAGTGCCCGGGACAATCAGCCCCAGCATTTT
TRBJ1-2,TRBV7-9,NA,NA,CASSLGQANYGYTF,TGTGCCAGCAGCTTAGGACAGGCGAACTATGGCTACACCTTC
TRBJ1-1,TRBV29-1,NA,TRBD1,CSVRWTGGPLLNTEAFF,TGCAGCGTCCGTTGGACAGGGGGACCTTTATTGAACACTGAAGCTTTCTTT
TRBJ2-7,TRBV4-2,NA,TRBD2,CASSRSSGELSYEQYF,TGTGCCAGCAGCCGGAGTAGCGGGGAACTATCCTACGAGCAGTACTTC
TRBJ2-3,TRBV23-1,NA,NA,CASSQSLITGVTDTQYF,TGCGCCAGCAGTCAGTCTCTAATAACAGGCGTTACAGATACGCAGTATTTT
TRBJ2-1,TRBV14,NA,TRBD1,CASSPLEGARVNEQFF,TGTGCCAGCAGCCCCTTAGAGGGGGCAAGGGTCAATGAGCAGTTCTTC
TRBJ1-5,TRBV23-1,NA,TRBD1,CASILTRTGTDPPGSNQPQHF,TGCGCCAGCATCCTGACCAGAACCGGGACAGACCCCCCGGGTAGCAATCAGCCCCAGCATTTT